This entry lists 3 T cell receptor beta chains sequenced from one sample in a study of tumor-infiltrating lymphocytes in primary liver carcinoma. The approximately 20-31 mg bulk tissue piece was not sorted before simultaneous RNA and DNA extraction. TCR beta cDNA was prepared out of roughly 450 ng total RNA by means of a constant-region primer. A slightly modified ARM-PCR protocol with three nested multiplex PCR rounds produced these TCR beta libraries. Two initial PCR rounds of around 9 cycles each paired TRBV1-TRBV30 forward primers with a C-beta reverse primer. MiXCR, run by TCRdb on the multiplex PCR reads, gives a single entry per CDR3 protein. The table shows tens of thousands of distinct CDR3 sequences, with around 72% occurring only once. The specimen was liver tumor tissue from sampling region 2. Described subset: tumor region T2, inferior pole. The receptors come from a middle-aged man with primary liver carcinoma and hepatitis B virus infection.

Concerning this clonotype: At one boundary the junction diverges from the germline segment, which might be a read error. The genes are TRBV6-1 and TRBJ1-5; tentatively, D is TRBD1 (5 bases). The CDR3 covers 13 residues. Germline V gene lookup returns CDR1 MNHNS and CDR2 SASEGT. The CDR3 bases are TGTGCCAACAGTGAGGGGTGGGCCAGACCCCAACATTTT. It codes for CANSEGWARPQHF.

In its sample, this clonotype ranks as medium-sized (0.01 to 0.1%). The chain recombines TRBV4-2 with TRBJ2-1, with 14 bases identical to TRBD2. There are 16 residues in the CDR3. The junction had 3 bases not matched to a gene; V was cut back by 3 bases and J by 5 bases. The V gene's germline CDR1 is LGHNA and CDR2 YNFKEQ. The CDR3 reads CASSQTTSGRDNEQFF. CDR3 coding DNA: TGTGCCAGCAGCCAGACGACTAGCGGGAGGGACAATGAGCAGTTCTTC.

The chain links TRBV10-1 to TRBJ2-4, with D possibly being TRBD2 (5 bases). Looked up from germline, CDR1 is WNHNN and CDR2 is SYGVQD (reference sequence). Trimming left V 6 bases short and J 3 bases short, with 18 bases between. The CDR3 extends over 16 amino acids. This chain's CDR3 is CASSTLAGRIKNIQYF. CDR3 sequence (DNA): TGCGCCAGCAGCACGCTAGCAGGAAGGATCAAAAACATTCAGTACTTC.